The 2 T cell receptor beta chains below come from one sample, sequenced in a study of blood T cell repertoires in COVID-19. Produced via immunoSEQ multiplex PCR; TCRdb's table is partial and in-frame only. The table shows some 200,000 clones, with about 80% occurring only once. The sample taken for sequencing was peripheral blood. The origin of the receptors is a man aged 30-40 years with active or convalescent COVID-19.

Only a few counts were recorded for this clone. V gene TRBV2 combines with J gene TRBJ1-5; D possibly corresponds to TRBD1 (5 bases). The CDR3 runs to 14 residues. V lost 6 bases and J 3 bases, leaving 12 bases between the germline ends. Germline V lookup: CDR1 SNHLY, CDR2 FYNNEI. The CDR3, as DNA: TGTGCCAGCAGACCGGGACTCATCAATCAGCCCCAGCATTTT. Its translation is CASRPGLINQPQHF.

The rearrangement joins TRBV6-6 to TRBJ1-1; 8 bases align to TRBD1. In germline, CDR1 is MNHNY, CDR2 SVGAGI (reference sequence). This CDR3 has 15 residues. Trimming removed 7 bases from V and 0 bases from J; junction bases left unmatched: 7. The CDR3 is CASTSTTGVNTEAFF. The DNA for the CDR3 is TGTGCCAGCACCTCGACGACAGGGGTGAACACTGAAGCTTTCTTT.